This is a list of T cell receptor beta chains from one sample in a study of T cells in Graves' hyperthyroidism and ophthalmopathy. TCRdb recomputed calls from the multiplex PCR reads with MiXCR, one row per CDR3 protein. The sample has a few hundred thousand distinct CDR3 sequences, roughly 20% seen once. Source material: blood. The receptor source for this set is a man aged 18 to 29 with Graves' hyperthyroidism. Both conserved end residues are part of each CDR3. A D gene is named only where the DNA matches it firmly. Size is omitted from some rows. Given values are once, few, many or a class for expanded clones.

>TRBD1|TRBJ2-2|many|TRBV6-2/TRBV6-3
CASDRGTFGNTGELFF
TGTGCCAGTGACAGGGGGACCTTTGGGAACACCGGGGAGCTGTTTTTT
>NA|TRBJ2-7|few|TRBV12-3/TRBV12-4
CASSLRGAGGSYEQYF
TGTGCCAGCAGTTTAAGGGGAGCGGGTGGCTCCTACGAGCAGTACTTC
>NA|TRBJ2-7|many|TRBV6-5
CASSYASYEQYF
TGTGCCAGCAGTTACGCCAGCTACGAGCAGTACTTC
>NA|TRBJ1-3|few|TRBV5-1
CASSSASSGNTIYF
TGCGCCAGCAGTTCGGCGAGCTCTGGAAACACCATATATTTT
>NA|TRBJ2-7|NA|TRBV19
CASSSVSAYDQYF
TGTGCCAGTAGTAGCGTATCCGCCTACGATCAGTACTTC
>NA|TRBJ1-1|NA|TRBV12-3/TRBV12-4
CASLTRAGTEAFF
TGTGCCAGCCTAACAAGGGCGGGCACTGAAGCTTTCTTT
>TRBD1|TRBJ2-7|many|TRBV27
CASSFLRGRDIREQYF
TGTGCCAGCAGTTTCCTAAGGGGGCGAGATATACGAGAGCAGTACTTC
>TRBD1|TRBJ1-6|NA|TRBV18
CASSPAGQGFFSPLHF
TGTGCCAGCTCACCAGCTGGACAGGGGTTTTTTTCACCCCTCCACTTT
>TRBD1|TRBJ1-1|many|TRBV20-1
CSAPDRGSTEAFF
TGCAGTGCTCCGGACAGGGGGAGCACTGAAGCTTTCTTT
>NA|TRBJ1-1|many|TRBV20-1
CSARDQVNTEAFF
TGCAGTGCTAGAGATCAGGTGAACACTGAAGCTTTCTTT
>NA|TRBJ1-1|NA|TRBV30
CAWSFGPRRTEAFF
TGTGCCTGGAGTTTCGGGCCCCGTCGGACTGAAGCTTTCTTT
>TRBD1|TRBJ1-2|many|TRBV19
CASSDGQGDYGYTF
TGTGCCAGTAGTGACGGACAGGGGGACTATGGCTACACCTTC
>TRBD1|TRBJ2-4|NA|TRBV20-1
CSAPATGLNIQYF
TGCAGTGCGCCGGCGACAGGGCTTAACATTCAGTACTTC
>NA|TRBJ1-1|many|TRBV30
CAWSSPTLGAFF
TGTGCCTGGAGTTCTCCGACCTTAGGGGCTTTCTTT
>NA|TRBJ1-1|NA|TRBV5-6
CASSLPARRTDAFF
TGTGCCAGCAGCTTGCCAGCGCGACGAACTGATGCTTTCTTT
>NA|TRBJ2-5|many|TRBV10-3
CAISEVTGTQYF
TGTGCCATCAGTGAGGTAACAGGGACCCAGTACTTC
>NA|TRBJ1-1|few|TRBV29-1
CSVENGRTEAFF
TGCAGCGTTGAAAACGGGCGGACTGAAGCTTTCTTT
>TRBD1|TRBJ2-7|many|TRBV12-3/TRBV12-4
CASTTGQYYEQYF
TGTGCCAGCACTACGGGACAGTACTACGAGCAGTACTTC
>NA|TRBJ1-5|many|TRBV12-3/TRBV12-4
CASSHSYSTANQPQHF
TGTGCCAGCAGCCACAGTTATTCGACAGCGAATCAGCCCCAGCATTTT